The 27 T cell receptor beta chains below were found in one sample sequenced in a study of a mutant IDH1 vaccine in newly diagnosed glioma. Assay used: immunoSEQ multiplex PCR; TCRdb lists only in-frame clones, some missing. The repertoire includes approximately 45,000 clones, approximately 92% of them detected once, and about 2.4% sits in the top ten. Their target antigens are unknown. Time point here: week 35, safety follow-up. Every vaccine dose comprised 300 ug of mutant IDH1 20-mer peptide plus topical imiquimod. This specimen was PBMCs, taken from a glioma patient whose treatment included an IDH1 peptide vaccine. These receptors all come from a man aged 50 to 60 with glioma.

V and J are TRBV6-5 and TRBJ1-4; D call uncertain. Trimming removed 8 bases at V and 2 bases at J, with 12 bases between. There are 14 residues in the CDR3. Germline V gene lookup returns CDR1 MNHEY and CDR2 SVGAGI. CDR3 protein: CASGRVRTNEKLFF. CDR3 DNA sequence: TGTGCCAGCGGCCGCGTTCGGACTAATGAAAAACTGTTTTTT.

This clone has a single count. V gene TRBV9 combines with J gene TRBJ1-2; a weak D match, TRBD1 (6 bases). Between the trimmed V and J ends, which lost 3 bases and 3 bases, there was a span of 15 bases. From germline, CDR1 is SGDLS and CDR2 YYNGEE. The CDR3 is made up of 15 amino acids. CDR3 nucleotide sequence: TGTGCCAGCAGCGCGGGGGGGCAGACGGACTATGGCTACACCTTC. It encodes CASSAGGQTDYGYTF. Supplemented by reference TRBV9 and TRBJ1-2, the full variable domain reads DSGVTQTPKHLITATGQRVTLRCSPRSGDLSVYWYQQSLDQGLQFLIQYYNGEERAKGNILERFSAQQFPDLHSELNLSSLELGDSALYFCASSAGGQTDYGYTFGSGTRLTVV.

The V and J genes are TRBV1 and TRBJ1-2; the table names TRBD1, a call not compared with the DNA. TRBV1 is marked as a pseudogene. The CDR3 extends over 15 amino acids. The CDR3 DNA follows: TGCACCAGGATGACAGGGAGGTTATTAGGATATGGCTACACCTTC. Its protein is CTRMTGRLLGYGYTF.

V is TRBV7-6 and J is TRBJ2-2, with D perhaps TRBD1 (6 bases). Germline V gene lookup returns CDR1 SGHVS and CDR2 FNYEAQ. This CDR3 has 14 amino acids. V was shortened by 4 bases and J by 3 bases, with 9 bases between the two germline ends. The CDR3 DNA sequence: TGTGCCAGCAGCTCAACAGGGTACACCGGGGAGCTGTTTTTT. The encoded protein is CASSSTGYTGELFF.

The V gene is TRBV28, the J gene TRBJ2-2; D is uncertain. The germline V gene has CDR1 MDHEN and CDR2 SYDVKM. The germline V and J ends were trimmed by 3 bases and 1 base, with 9 bases remaining between them. This CDR3 has 15 amino acids. CDR3 loop: CASSLVPGNTGELFF. The CDR3 DNA follows: TGTGCCAGCAGTTTGGTTCCAGGGAACACCGGGGAGCTGTTTTTT.

The chain couples TRBV7-9 to TRBJ2-5; 7 nucleotides match TRBD2. V shed 2 bases and J 4 bases; nucleotides not matched to a gene: 4. The CDR3 has 14 amino acids. Germline V gene data show CDR1 as SEHNR and CDR2 as FQNEAQ (reference sequence). The CDR3 loop is CASSLSRERETQYF. The CDR3 region has the DNA TGTGCCAGCAGCTTATCGCGGGAGCGAGAGACCCAGTACTTC.

In its sample, this clone was seen once. V usage is TRBV7-2 and J usage is TRBJ2-5; D gene ambiguous. CDR1 is SGHTA and CDR2 is FQGNSA in the germline V gene. The length of the CDR3 is 15 residues. V was trimmed by 6 bases and J by 1 base, leaving 15 bases between them. DNA of the CDR3: TGTGCCAGCAGTTCCTGGGCAGGTATCCAAGAGACCCAGTACTTC. Amino acid sequence: CASSSWAGIQETQYF.

This clone was counted once. The chain recombines TRBV9 with TRBJ1-2; D might be TRBD1 (6 bases). The CDR3 is 14 amino acids. Germline V gene lookup returns CDR1 SGDLS and CDR2 YYNGEE. Trimming shortened V by 0 bases and J by 4 bases, and 10 bases separated the two germline ends. CDR3 DNA: TGTGCCAGCAGCGTAGACGGGGGCGGCTATGGCTACACCTTC. Translation: CASSVDGGGYGYTF.

In its sample, this clone is large. The rearrangement uses TRBV7-6 and TRBJ1-5; D is ambiguous. The CDR3 totals 13 residues. V lost 5 bases to trimming and J lost 6 bases, with 11 bases between them. Germline V gene lookup returns CDR1 SGHVS and CDR2 FNYEAQ. CDR3: CASSPWVGQPQHF. CDR3 coding DNA: TGTGCCAGCAGCCCCTGGGTAGGTCAGCCCCAGCATTTT.

J is TRBJ2-1 and V is TRBV9; no firm D call. Trimming cost V 0 bases and J 2 bases, with 9 bases left between them. This CDR3 is 15 amino acids long. Germline CDR1 reads SGDLS; CDR2 reads YYNGEE. This CDR3 reads CASSVGRGTYNEQFF. The CDR3 DNA reads as TGTGCCAGCAGCGTAGGGCGTGGGACCTACAATGAGCAGTTCTTC.

The chain joins TRBV11-2 to TRBJ2-3; no clear D gene. This CDR3 is 12 amino acids long. V was shortened by 0 bases and J by 4 bases, with 2 bases between the two germline ends. Per the germline V gene, CDR1 is SGHAT and CDR2 is FQNNGV. The CDR3 bases are TGTGCCAGCAGCTTAGAGGCAGATACGCAGTATTTT. Amino acid sequence: CASSLEADTQYF.

Remarks on this clone: The junction and the germline gene differ at one end; a read error may be behind it. The V call is TRBV7-6, the J call TRBJ2-7, with TRBD1 identical over 8 bases. Germline V gives CDR1 SGHVS, CDR2 FNYEAQ. The CDR3 contains 14 residues. CDR3: CASSLGTGSSEQYF. CDR3 DNA: TGTGCCAGCAGCTTAGGGACAGGGTCCTCCGAGCAGTACTTC.

This chain links TRBV9 with TRBJ1-2; a weak D match, TRBD1 (5 bases). The germline CDR1 and CDR2 sequences are SGDLS and YYNGEE. This CDR3 contains 12 residues. Deletions cut 3 bases from V and 4 bases from J, with 7 bases between. CDR3 loop: CASSAGVYGYTF. DNA for the CDR3: TGTGCCAGCAGCGCGGGGGTCTATGGCTACACCTTC.

V gene TRBV18 combines with J gene TRBJ1-2; maybe TRBD1 (6 bases). V was shortened by 1 base and J by 0 bases, with 12 bases between the two germline ends. The CDR3 sequence is 16 residues long. Per germline, CDR1 KGHSH and CDR2 LQKENI. This CDR3 is CASSPLRTATNYGYTF. The CDR3 nucleotides read TGTGCCAGCTCACCACTAAGGACAGCTACTAACTATGGCTACACCTTC.

J is TRBJ2-1 and V is TRBV2; D unclear. The V end was cut by 3 bases, the J end by 0 bases, with 12 bases between. CDR1 is SNHLY, CDR2 FYNNEI, per germline. CDR3 length: 16 residues. CDR3 protein: CASSDGTYSSYNEQFF. The CDR3 DNA is TGTGCCAGCAGTGATGGAACCTACAGCTCCTACAATGAGCAGTTCTTC.

For the CDR3, the DNA is TGTGCCAGCAGAATAGGGACAGGGGTCGCTGAAGCTTTCTTT. Translated, it gives CASRIGTGVAEAFF. The rearrangement uses TRBV5-4 and TRBJ1-1; TRBD1 agrees at 10 bases. V lost 5 bases and J lost 6; bases outside the gene matches: 7. Germline V gene sequence: CDR1 SGHNT, CDR2 YYREEE (reference sequence). The CDR3 length is 14 residues.

The gene calls are TRBV9 and TRBJ2-2; tentatively, D is TRBD2 (6 bases). The germline V and J ends were trimmed by 2 bases and 4 bases, with 15 bases remaining between them. Germline-derived CDR1 and CDR2 are SGDLS and YYNGEE. There are 16 residues in the CDR3. CDR3 bases: TGTGCCAGCAGCGTGGTTGGCGGGGTTGGCACCGGGGAGCTGTTTTTT. This sequence encodes CASSVVGGVGTGELFF.

The J gene is TRBJ1-4, the V gene TRBV5-4; D ambiguous. Trimming took off 1 base at V and 4 bases at J, with 8 bases between the two ends. The CDR3 contains 14 residues. The germline gives CDR1 SGHNT, CDR2 YYREEE (reference sequence). The CDR3 region has the DNA TGTGCCAGCAGCTTGACAGACCGTAATGAAAAACTGTTTTTT. The encoded protein is CASSLTDRNEKLFF.

The CDR3 here is CASTGTVNTGELFF. For the CDR3, the DNA is TGCGCCAGCACCGGAACGGTGAACACCGGGGAGCTGTTTTTT. This chain connects TRBV4-3 to TRBJ2-2; D remains unclear. This CDR3 spans 14 amino acids. CDR1 and CDR2 from the germline V gene are LGHNA and YSLEER. The V and J ends lost 7 bases and 1 base respectively, with 10 bases between them.

The chain recombines TRBV18 with TRBJ2-1; no clear D. CDR3 length: 15 amino acids. The V and J ends lost 4 bases and 5 bases respectively, with 15 bases between them. Germline assignment: CDR1 KGHSH and CDR2 LQKENI. In DNA form, the CDR3 reads TGTGCCAGCTCACGACGGAGTATCATCGACAATGAGCAGTTCTTC. Translating gives CASSRRSIIDNEQFF.

CDR3 DNA: TGTGCCAGCAGTTACACCCCCGTGTCGTACACAGATACGCAGTATTTT. As protein: CASSYTPVSYTDTQYF. The chain recombines TRBV6-5 with TRBJ2-3; unclear D gene. The CDR3 consists of 16 residues. Trimming pared 2 bases from V and 2 bases from J, leaving 14 bases between. Per germline, CDR1 MNHEY and CDR2 SVGAGI.

Turning to this clone: This CDR3 is also generated by other DNA sequences in the sample. This chain links TRBV28 with TRBJ1-1; D not certain. The V end lost 8 bases, the J end lost 0 bases, and 4 bases lay between the germline ends. The CDR3 is 11 amino acids. The germline gives CDR1 MDHEN, CDR2 SYDVKM. The CDR3 nucleotides read TGTGCCAGCCGTATGAACACTGAAGCTTTCTTT. Amino acid sequence: CASRMNTEAFF.

V and J are TRBV11-2 and TRBJ1-1; 11 positions match TRBD1. The CDR3 extends over 19 amino acids. The germline CDR1 and CDR2 sequences are SGHAT and FQNNGV. The junction had 15 bases not matched to a gene; V was cut back by 5 bases and J by 1 base. The CDR3 nucleotides read TGTGCCAGCAGCCCGGATCAGGGGGGACAGGGGGGCAAGAACACTGAAGCTTTCTTT. Its translation is CASSPDQGGQGGKNTEAFF.

The chain recombines TRBV25-1 with TRBJ2-5; D uncertain. The ends were cut back, 3 bases at V and 13 bases at J, with 6 bases in the middle. The CDR3 contains 9 residues. CDR1 and CDR2 (germline): MGHDK, SYGVNS. In nucleotides, the CDR3 is TGTGCCAGCAGTGATCCCCCGTACTTC. Translating it yields CASSDPPYF. Drawing the rest from reference TRBV25-1 and TRBJ2-5, the complete variable domain is EADIYQTPRYLVIGTGKKITLECSQTMGHDKMYWYQQDPGMELHLIHYSYGVNSTEKGDLSSESTVSRIRTEHFPLTLESARPSHTSQYLCASSDPPYFGPGTRLLVL.

This clone has just a few counts. CDR3 protein: CASSPWGEQYF. The CDR3 region has the DNA TGTGCCAGCTCCCCTTGGGGCGAGCAGTACTTC. The chain links TRBV6-6 to TRBJ2-7; D uncertain. V was cut by 8 bases and J by 6 bases, with 11 bases left in between. The CDR3 totals 11 residues. CDR1 is MNHNY, CDR2 SVGAGI, per germline (reference sequence).

This chain connects TRBV9 to TRBJ2-7; D perhaps matches TRBD2 (5 bases). Germline V gene data show CDR1 as SGDLS and CDR2 as YYNGEE. V lost 0 bases and J 3 bases, leaving 10 bases between the germline ends. CDR3 length: 14 residues. This chain's CDR3 is CASSVGAEDYEQYF. The DNA for the CDR3 is TGTGCCAGCAGCGTAGGGGCGGAGGACTACGAGCAGTACTTC.

This chain connects TRBV27 to TRBJ1-2; tentatively, D is TRBD1 (5 bases). The germline V and J ends were trimmed by 5 bases and 4 bases, with 17 bases remaining between them. The CDR3 contains 15 residues. From germline, CDR1 is MNHEY and CDR2 SMNVEV (reference sequence). This CDR3 is CASSPRGMVGYGYTF. The CDR3 DNA reads as TGTGCCAGCAGTCCCCGGGGGATGGTAGGCTATGGCTACACCTTC.